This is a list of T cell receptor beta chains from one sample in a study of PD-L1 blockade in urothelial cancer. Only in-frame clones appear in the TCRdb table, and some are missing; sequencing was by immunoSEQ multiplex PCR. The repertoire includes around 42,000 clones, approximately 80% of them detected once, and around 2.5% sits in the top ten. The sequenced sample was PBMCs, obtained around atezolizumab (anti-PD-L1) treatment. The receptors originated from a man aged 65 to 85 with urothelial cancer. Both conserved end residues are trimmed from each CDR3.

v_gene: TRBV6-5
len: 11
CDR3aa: ASSLREANEQF

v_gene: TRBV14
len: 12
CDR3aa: ASSQNSNSYEQY

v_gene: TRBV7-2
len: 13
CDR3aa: ASSQLGDSTDTQY

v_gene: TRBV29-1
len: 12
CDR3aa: SVEDEREVNEQF

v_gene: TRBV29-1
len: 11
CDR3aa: SVVTDYTDTQY

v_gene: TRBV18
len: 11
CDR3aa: ASSPPGPGEAF

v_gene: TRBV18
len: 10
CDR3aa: ASSPMNTEAF

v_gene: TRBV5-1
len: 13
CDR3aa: ASSLSGRDGYEQY

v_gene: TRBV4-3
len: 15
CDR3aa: ASSQDIAGLNTGELF

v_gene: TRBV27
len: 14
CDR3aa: ASSLSGQGSYNEQF

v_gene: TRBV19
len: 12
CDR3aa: ASSLLADTDTQY

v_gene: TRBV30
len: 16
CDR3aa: AGYRQGASDGPGNTIY

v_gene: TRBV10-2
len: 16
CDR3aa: ASRLTSRAGPSSYEQY

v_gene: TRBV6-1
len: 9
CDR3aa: ASRQAGELF

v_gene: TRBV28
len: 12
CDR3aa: ASRLGTGRYEQY

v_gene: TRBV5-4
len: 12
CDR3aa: ASSRTGSVDTQY

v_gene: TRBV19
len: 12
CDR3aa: ASSIGTVGREQY

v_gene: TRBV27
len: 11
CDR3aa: ASSFSYRQPQH

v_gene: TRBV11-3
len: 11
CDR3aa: ASSSTSLSEQF

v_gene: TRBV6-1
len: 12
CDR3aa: ASSAGTGGEKLF

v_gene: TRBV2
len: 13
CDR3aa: ASSATGLAKNIQY

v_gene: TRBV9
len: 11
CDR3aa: ASSVGTSPEAF

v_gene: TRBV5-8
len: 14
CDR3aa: ASSLAGDYSNQPQH

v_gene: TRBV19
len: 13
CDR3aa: ASSILGRAGETQY

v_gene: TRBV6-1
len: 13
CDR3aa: ASTLGQGGSNEQF

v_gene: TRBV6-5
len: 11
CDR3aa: ASSYEGQTNEY

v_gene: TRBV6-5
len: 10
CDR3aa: ASSSVRYEQY

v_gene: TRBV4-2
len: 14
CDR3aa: ASSQAMGLAGDEQF

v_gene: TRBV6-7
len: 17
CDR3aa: ASSYSCDPSWGEYQPQH

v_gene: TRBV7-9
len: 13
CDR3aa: ASTLDTGGRDTQY

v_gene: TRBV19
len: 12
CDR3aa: ASSIWSGDYGYT

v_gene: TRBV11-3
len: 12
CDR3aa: ASSLGTGAYEQY

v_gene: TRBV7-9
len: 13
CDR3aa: ASSLGGQGSQPQH

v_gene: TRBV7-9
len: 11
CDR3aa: ASTPDRGNTIY

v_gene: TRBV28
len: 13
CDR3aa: ASSPGTRVGWPQH

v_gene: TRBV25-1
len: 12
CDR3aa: ASSPARLQGEQY

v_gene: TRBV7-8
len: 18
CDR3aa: ASSTPRGLAGPSSYNEQF

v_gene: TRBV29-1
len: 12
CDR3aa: SVPTSAAYNEQF

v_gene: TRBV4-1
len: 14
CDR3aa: ASSQTSGSLSGELF

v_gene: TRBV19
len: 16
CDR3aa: ASSQNPGTGAGANVLT

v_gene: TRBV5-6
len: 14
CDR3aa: ASSSRDRVVVYGYT

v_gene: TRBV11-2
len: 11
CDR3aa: ASSPGGRETQY

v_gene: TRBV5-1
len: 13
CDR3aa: ASSPRTAGNTEAF

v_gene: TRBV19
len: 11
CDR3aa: ASRRQGAKEQY

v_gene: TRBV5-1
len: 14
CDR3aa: ASSLDRLAGADTQY

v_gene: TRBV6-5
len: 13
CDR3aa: ASSSPGQGVAEAF

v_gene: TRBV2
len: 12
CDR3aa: ASSGLAGEATQY

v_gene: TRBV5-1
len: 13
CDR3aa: ASSLSGSSYNEQF

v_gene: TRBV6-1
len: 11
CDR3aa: ASSATSRTEAF

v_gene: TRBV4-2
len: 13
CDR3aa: ASSHLRGKNQPQH

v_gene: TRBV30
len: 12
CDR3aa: AWSQLDRDTEAF

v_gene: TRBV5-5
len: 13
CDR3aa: ASSFTGGSDQPQH

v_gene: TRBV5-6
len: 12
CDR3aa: ASSLWRDSYEQY

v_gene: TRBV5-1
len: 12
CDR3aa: ASSSGSSGNTIY

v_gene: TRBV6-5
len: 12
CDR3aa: ASSYSNPSGAYT

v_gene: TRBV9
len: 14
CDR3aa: ASSPPGGAGYNEQF